A selection of T cell receptor beta chains follows, all from one sample in a study of blood T cells in healthy people across ages. TCRdb fed the 5' RACE reads into MiXCR, producing one record per CDR3 protein. In the table there are about 1.4 million distinct CDR3 sequences, roughly 64% of which are singletons. Input material: blood. These receptors were taken from a young man in good health. The CDR3 runs from the conserved cysteine through the conserved F or W. The D gene is left open where the match is weak. Not all rows give a size; the values are once, few, many and, for expanded clones, a class.

>16|NA|TRBV5-1|TRBJ2-1|TRBD1
TGCGCCAGTTCAGACCCCGGGACAGGTTCCTACAATGAGCAGTTCTTC
CASSDPGTGSYNEQFF
>13|NA|TRBV12-3/TRBV12-4|TRBJ1-1|TRBD1
TGTGCCAGCAGGGACAGGCCGGACCCTGAAGCTTTCTTT
CASRDRPDPEAFF
>16|NA|TRBV24-1|TRBJ2-1|NA
TGTGCCACCAGTGATTTTGCAGGGTTCTCCTACAATGAGCAGTTCTTC
CATSDFAGFSYNEQFF
>15|once|TRBV9|TRBJ1-6|NA
TGTGCCGGCAGCGTAGGCGGGGAAACCGAACCTCCCCTCCACTTT
CAGSVGGETEPPLHF
>15|NA|TRBV11-2|TRBJ2-5|NA
TGTGCCAGCAGCTTAGGTCGGGGGTTAGGGTTGACCCAGTACTTC
CASSLGRGLGLTQYF
>15|NA|TRBV5-6|TRBJ2-7|TRBD2
TGTGCCAGCAGCTGGACTAGCGCCCTCTCCTACGAGCAGTACTTC
CASSWTSALSYEQYF
>14|NA|TRBV20-1|TRBJ2-5|TRBD2
TGCAGTGCCTCACTAGCGGGGGGAAAAGAGACCCAGTACTTC
CSASLAGGKETQYF
>16|NA|TRBV5-5|TRBJ2-1|NA
TGTGCCAGCAGCTCGAGGGGTACCCCTCCAAACAATGAGCAGTTCTTC
CASSSRGTPPNNEQFF
>13|NA|TRBV6-1|TRBJ2-1|NA
TGTGCCAGCAGTGAGTTTCAGGGCAATGAGCAGTTCTTC
CASSEFQGNEQFF
>14|NA|TRBV20-1|TRBJ1-1|TRBD1
TGCAGTGCTATTGAAGACAGGGGGCTAGCTGAAGCTTTCTTT
CSAIEDRGLAEAFF
>15|NA|TRBV3-1|TRBJ1-6|NA
TGTGCCAGCAGCCACGCGGAGAGCTTTAATTCACCCCTCCACTTT
CASSHAESFNSPLHF